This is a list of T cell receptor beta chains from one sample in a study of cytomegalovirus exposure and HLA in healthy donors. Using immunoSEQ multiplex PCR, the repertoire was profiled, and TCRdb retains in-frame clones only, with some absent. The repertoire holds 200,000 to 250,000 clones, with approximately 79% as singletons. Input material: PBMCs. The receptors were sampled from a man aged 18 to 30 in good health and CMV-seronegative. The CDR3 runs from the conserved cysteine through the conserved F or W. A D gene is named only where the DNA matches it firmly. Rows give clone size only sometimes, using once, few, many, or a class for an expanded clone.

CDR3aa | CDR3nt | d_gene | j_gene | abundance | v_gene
CAWSVSGSGYEQYF | TGTGCCTGGAGTGTTAGCGGGAGTGGGTACGAGCAGTACTTC | TRBD2 | TRBJ2-7 | . | TRBV30
CASSIVTGNSNQPQHF | TGTGCCAGTAGTATCGTTACAGGGAACAGCAATCAGCCCCAGCATTTT | . | TRBJ1-5 | . | TRBV19
CASSPRGGDSGANVLTF | TGTGCCAGCAGTCCCCGCGGAGGAGACTCTGGGGCCAACGTCCTGACTTTC | . | TRBJ2-6 | . | TRBV27
CASSADRGRGSPLHF | TGCGCCAGCAGCGCGGACAGGGGGCGAGGCTCACCCCTCCACTTT | TRBD1 | TRBJ1-6 | . | TRBV5-1
CASSSTGTVTDTQYF | TGCGCCAGCAGCTCTACAGGGACGGTCACAGATACGCAGTATTTT | . | TRBJ2-3 | . | TRBV5-1
CASSLALNTGELFF | TGTGCCAGCAGCTTAGCCCTTAACACCGGGGAGCTGTTTTTT | . | TRBJ2-2 | . | TRBV13
CASSIPGQGLDYGYTF | TGTGCCAGTAGTATCCCCGGACAGGGTTTGGACTATGGCTACACCTTC | TRBD1 | TRBJ1-2 | . | TRBV19
CASSRTGQGEKLFF | TGTGCCAGCAGCAGGACAGGGCAGGGTGAAAAACTGTTTTTT | TRBD1 | TRBJ1-4 | . | TRBV5-6
CASSATGGQETQYF | TGTGCCAGCAGCGCTACAGGGGGCCAAGAGACCCAGTACTTC | TRBD1 | TRBJ2-5 | . | TRBV9
CASSARGGAGNTIYF | TGTGCCAGCAGCGCCCGAGGGGGGGCTGGAAACACCATATATTTT | . | TRBJ1-3 | . | TRBV11-2
CASSPPDRVFNYGYTF | TGTGCCAGCAGCCCGCCCGACAGGGTTTTTAACTATGGCTACACCTTC | TRBD1 | TRBJ1-2 | few | TRBV7-9
CASSLPHYEQYF | TGTGCCAGCAGTCTCCCACACTACGAGCAGTACTTC | . | TRBJ2-7 | . | TRBV28
CASSPDRTSTDTQYF | TGTGCCAGCAGCCCCGACAGAACTAGCACAGATACGCAGTATTTT | . | TRBJ2-3 | . | TRBV7-8
CASSPRTPGQGAGNTIYF | TGTGCCAGCTCACCTAGAACTCCGGGACAGGGGGCTGGAAACACCATATATTTT | TRBD1 | TRBJ1-3 | . | TRBV18
CAWSGRTGVVGEQYF | TGTGCCTGGAGTGGTAGGACAGGGGTGGTTGGCGAGCAGTACTTC | TRBD1 | TRBJ2-7 | . | TRBV30
CASRVVGGSYNSPLHF | TGTGCCAGCAGAGTGGTGGGGGGTTCCTATAATTCACCCCTCCACTTT | . | TRBJ1-6 | . | TRBV28
CASSDLAGSSYEQYF | TGTGCCAGCAGTGACCTCGCGGGGAGCTCCTACGAGCAGTACTTC | . | TRBJ2-7 | . | TRBV2
CASSQGANEQFF | TGTGCCAGCAGTCAGGGGGCGAATGAGCAGTTCTTC | TRBD1 | TRBJ2-1 | . | TRBV6-5
CASTPTGNSYEQYF | TGTGCCAGCACCCCGACAGGGAATTCCTACGAGCAGTACTTC | TRBD1 | TRBJ2-7 | . | TRBV9
CASSQAMASGGVSPMDTQYF | TGTGCCAGCAGCCAAGCGATGGCTAGCGGGGGCGTATCCCCCATGGATACGCAGTATTTT | TRBD2 | TRBJ2-3 | few | TRBV4-2